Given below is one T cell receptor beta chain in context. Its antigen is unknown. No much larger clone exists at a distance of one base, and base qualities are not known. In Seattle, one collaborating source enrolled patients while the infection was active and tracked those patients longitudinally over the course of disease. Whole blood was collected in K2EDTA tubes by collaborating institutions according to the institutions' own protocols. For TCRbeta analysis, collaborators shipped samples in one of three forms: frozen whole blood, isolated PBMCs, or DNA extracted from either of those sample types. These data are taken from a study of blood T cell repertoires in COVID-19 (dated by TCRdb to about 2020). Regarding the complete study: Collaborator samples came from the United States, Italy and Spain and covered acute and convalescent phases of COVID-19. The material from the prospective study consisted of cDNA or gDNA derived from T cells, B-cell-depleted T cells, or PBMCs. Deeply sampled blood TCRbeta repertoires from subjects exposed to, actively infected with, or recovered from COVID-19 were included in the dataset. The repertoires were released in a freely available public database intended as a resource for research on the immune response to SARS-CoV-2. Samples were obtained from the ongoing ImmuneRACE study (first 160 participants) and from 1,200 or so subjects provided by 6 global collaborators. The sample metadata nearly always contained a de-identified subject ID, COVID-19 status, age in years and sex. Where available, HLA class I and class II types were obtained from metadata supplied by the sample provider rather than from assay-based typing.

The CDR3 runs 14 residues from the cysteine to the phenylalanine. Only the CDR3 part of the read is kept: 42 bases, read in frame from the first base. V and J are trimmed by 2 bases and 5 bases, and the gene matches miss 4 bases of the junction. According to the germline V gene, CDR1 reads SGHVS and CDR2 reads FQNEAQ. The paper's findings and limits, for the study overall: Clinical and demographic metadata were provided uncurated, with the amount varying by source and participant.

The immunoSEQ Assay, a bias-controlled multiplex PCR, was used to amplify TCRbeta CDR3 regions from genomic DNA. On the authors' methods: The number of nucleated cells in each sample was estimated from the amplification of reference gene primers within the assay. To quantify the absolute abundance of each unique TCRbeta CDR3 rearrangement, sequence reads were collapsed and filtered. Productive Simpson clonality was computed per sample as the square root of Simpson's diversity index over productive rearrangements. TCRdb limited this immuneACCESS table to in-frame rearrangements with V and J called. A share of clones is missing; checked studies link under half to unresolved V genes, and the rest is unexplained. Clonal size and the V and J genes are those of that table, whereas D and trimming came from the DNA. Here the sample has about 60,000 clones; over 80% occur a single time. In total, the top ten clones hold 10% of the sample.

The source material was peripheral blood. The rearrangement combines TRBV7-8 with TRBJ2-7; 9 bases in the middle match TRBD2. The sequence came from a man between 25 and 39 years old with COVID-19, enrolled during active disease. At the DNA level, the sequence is TGTGCCAGCAGCTTAATAGCGGGAGTGAACGAGCAGTACTTC. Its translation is CASSLIAGVNEQYF.